The table lists the clone carrying this TCR beta chain with a few counts. The sample belongs to a study of blood T cell repertoires in COVID-19. Looking at the study overall: Material from acute and convalescent COVID-19 was sourced from the United States, Italy and Spain.

Under the authors' procedure: Amplification from reference gene primers served as the basis for estimated nucleated cell counts. Here immunoSEQ multiplex PCR was the method, and the copy in TCRdb shows in-frame clones only, minus some. V and J calls and clone size follow that table, whereas D and trimming were derived from the DNA. The sample contains 50,000 to 65,000 clones, 70% to 90% of which appear only once. Germline CDR1 and CDR2: SGHTA and FQGNSA. The V and J ends lost 4 bases and 5 bases, in that order; junction bases with no gene match: 3. This CDR3 comprises 13 residues. The material sequenced was peripheral blood. This chain uses TRBV7-2 with TRBJ2-3; TRBD2 matches 7 bases. The sequence was obtained from a man between 45 and 60 years old with active COVID-19. CDR3 loop: CASSYTGGDTQYF. The CDR3 region has the DNA TGTGCCAGCAGCTATACGGGGGGAGATACGCAGTATTTT.